The 19 T cell receptor beta chains below come from one sample, sequenced in a study of T cell responses to AZD1222 COVID-19 vaccine. The table came from immunoSEQ multiplex PCR; TCRdb's copy has only in-frame clones and leaves some out. This table holds 140,000 or so clones, 80% to 90% found once. The sequencing here drew on peripheral blood, taken on day 0 of AZD1222 vaccination. These receptors all come from an adult in good health.

This clone was found a few times. The chain couples TRBV12-3 or TRBV12-4 to TRBJ2-7, with 8 bases lining up with TRBD1. After removal of 3 bases from V and 6 bases from J, the junction contained 4 bases not matched to a gene. There are 13 residues in the CDR3. The CDR3 sequence: CASSFGTGREQYF. CDR3 nucleotides: TGTGCCAGCAGTTTCGGGACAGGTCGCGAGCAGTACTTC.

The rearrangement links TRBV27 to TRBJ2-7; the match to TRBD1 covers 7 bases. The CDR3 runs 15 residues. J was trimmed by 4 bases and V by 5 bases; bases with no gene match: 11. Germline V gives CDR1 MNHEY, CDR2 SMNVEV (reference sequence). The CDR3 DNA follows: TGTGCCAGCAGTACCCTACGGGACAGCCGTTACGAGCAGTACTTC. Translated: CASSTLRDSRYEQYF.

The J gene is TRBJ2-2, the V gene TRBV23-1; 9 bases line up with TRBD1. Being an ORF, TRBV23-1 has a function that is uncertain. The CDR3 loop spans 16 amino acids. Germline trimming cut 3 bases from V and 1 base from J; bases unmatched to any gene: 3. CDR3 bases: TGCGCCAGCAGTCACCCGGGACAGGGGAACACCGGGGAGCTGTTTTTT. It specifies CASSHPGQGNTGELFF.

The chain links TRBV19 to TRBJ2-3; D gene uncertain. V lost 5 bases to trimming and J lost 0 bases, with 21 bases between them. This CDR3 has 18 residues. Germline V gives CDR1 LNHDA, CDR2 SQIVND (reference sequence). The CDR3 DNA is TGTGCCAGTAGTCTGATACTGCCCTCGCCTACTAGCACAGATACGCAGTATTTT. This sequence encodes CASSLILPSPTSTDTQYF.

The V gene is TRBV24-1, the J gene TRBJ2-7, with 8 bases that match TRBD2. V gave up 6 bases and J gave up 0 bases; unmatched junction bases: 15. Germline CDR1 and CDR2: KGHDR and SFDVKD. The CDR3 has 18 amino acids. CDR3 nucleotide sequence: TGTGCCACCAGTCCAGAAAGCGGGAGCCCCTATACCTCCTACGAGCAGTACTTC. Its protein product is CATSPESGSPYTSYEQYF.

This chain uses TRBV27 with TRBJ1-2; perhaps TRBD1 as D (6 bases). Germline-derived CDR1 and CDR2 are MNHEY and SMNVEV (reference sequence). The CDR3 covers 13 residues. Trimming stripped 6 bases from V and 4 bases from J, with 12 bases between. The DNA of the CDR3 is TGTGCCAGCAGAGGACAGCTGGGCTATGGCTACACCTTC. The encoded protein is CASRGQLGYGYTF.

V and J are TRBV9 and TRBJ1-5; TRBD1 aligns across 8 bases. V shed 0 bases and J 6 bases; nucleotides not matched to a gene: 5. There are 15 residues in the CDR3. Germline CDR1 is SGDLS and CDR2 is YYNGEE. CDR3 nucleotide sequence: TGTGCCAGCAGCGTAGGGGGACAGGACGGTCAGCCCCAGCATTTT. Its translation: CASSVGGQDGQPQHF.

The CDR3 DNA reads TGTGCCATCAAGACAGGGGGAGCCATGAACACTGAAGCTTTCTTT. Protein sequence: CAIKTGGAMNTEAFF. V is TRBV10-3 and J is TRBJ1-1; 9 positions match TRBD1. The CDR3 consists of 15 residues. Germline lookup yields CDR1 ENHRY and CDR2 SYGVKD. J was trimmed by 0 bases and V by 7 bases; bases with no gene match: 6.

This chain joins TRBV10-3 and TRBJ2-7, with D maybe TRBD2 (5 bases). Germline CDR1 ENHRY, CDR2 SYGVKD. The CDR3 is 11 amino acids. V was cut by 11 bases and J by 4 bases, with 12 bases left in between. The CDR3 nucleotides read TGTGCCGCGGCCCGGGAATACGAGCAGTACTTC. Translated: CAAAREYEQYF.

This rearrangement joins TRBV30 to TRBJ2-1; a possible D gene is TRBD2 (6 bases). V lost 8 bases and J 1 base, leaving 24 bases between the germline ends. Germline V gene data show CDR1 as GTSNPN and CDR2 as SVGIG (reference sequence). The CDR3 totals 17 residues. CDR3 protein: CAGEGLFSSRSYNEQFF. CDR3 nucleotides: TGTGCCGGTGAGGGACTTTTTTCAAGCAGGTCCTACAATGAGCAGTTCTTC.

The V and J genes are TRBV14 and TRBJ2-1; TRBD1 agrees at 8 bases. The CDR3 covers 18 residues. The junction had 19 bases not matched to a gene; V was cut back by 3 bases and J by 9 bases. The germline gives CDR1 SGHDN, CDR2 FVKESK. The CDR3 sequence is CASSHQRRQGSPFCEQFF. Here the CDR3 DNA reads TGTGCCAGCAGCCACCAGCGTCGACAGGGGTCCCCCTTTTGTGAGCAGTTCTTC.

The gene calls are TRBV4-3 and TRBJ1-3; TRBD1 might be the D (5 bases). Germline V lookup: CDR1 LGHNA, CDR2 YSLEER. Trimming left V 6 bases short and J 0 bases short, with 15 bases between. The CDR3 length is 16 residues. This CDR3 reads CASRQLGGSSGNTIYF. The CDR3 DNA reads TGCGCCAGCAGGCAATTGGGGGGATCCTCTGGAAACACCATATATTTT.

The genes are TRBV2 and TRBJ1-1, with D maybe TRBD1 (6 bases). This CDR3 is 15 amino acids long. Per germline, CDR1 SNHLY and CDR2 FYNNEI. Here the CDR3 reads CASRTRQVMNTEAFF. Written as DNA, the CDR3 is TGTGCGTCCAGGACCCGACAGGTAATGAACACTGAAGCTTTCTTT.

The chain uses TRBV18 and TRBJ1-4, with 7 bases that match TRBD1. The germline CDR1 and CDR2 sequences are KGHSH and LQKENI. With 2 bases clipped from V and 0 bases from J, the junction kept 6 bases outside the gene matches. There are 17 residues in the CDR3. CDR3 nucleotide sequence: TGTGCCAGCTCACCATTAGAGCAGGGGGCAACTAATGAAAAACTGTTTTTT. This codes for CASSPLEQGATNEKLFF.

This chain connects TRBV18 to TRBJ2-7, with D hard to call. CDR1 KGHSH and CDR2 LQKENI come from the germline V gene. This CDR3 contains 15 residues. The V and J ends lost 3 bases and 3 bases respectively, with 15 bases between them. The CDR3 DNA reads TGTGCCAGCTCACCCGGAACCTCTTCTAACTACGAGCAGTACTTC. Protein product: CASSPGTSSNYEQYF.

The chain employs TRBV6-5 and TRBJ1-1; D may be TRBD1 (5 bases). V shed 7 bases and J shed 1 base, with 10 bases lying between them. Germline V gene data show CDR1 as MNHEY and CDR2 as SVGAGI. The CDR3 totals 13 residues. In DNA, the CDR3 is TGTGCCAGCAACTACGACAGGAACACTGAAGCTTTCTTT. The encoded protein is CASNYDRNTEAFF.

Here the CDR3 reads CASSWAGDTEAFF. In DNA form, the CDR3 reads TGTGCCAGCAGCTGGGCCGGGGACACTGAAGCTTTCTTT. The V call is TRBV7-2, the J call TRBJ1-1, with D unclear. Germline V gene data show CDR1 as SGHTA and CDR2 as FQGNSA. This CDR3 comprises 13 residues. V lost 4 bases and J lost 3, with 9 bases in between.

This chain uses TRBV7-9 with TRBJ2-2; 8 bases match TRBD2. Germline loops: CDR1 SEHNR, CDR2 FQNEAQ (reference sequence). V lost 7 bases and J lost 4; bases outside the gene matches: 14. This CDR3 is built from 17 residues. Here the CDR3 DNA reads TGTGCCAGCACCCCGCTTATCACGGGAGGGGGCACCGGGGAGCTGTTTTTT. It yields the protein CASTPLITGGGTGELFF.

J is TRBJ1-2 and V is TRBV6-2 or TRBV6-3; weak D call: TRBD1 (5 bases). V was clipped by 4 bases and J by 6 bases, with 18 bases between them. Germline assignment: CDR1 MNHEY and CDR2 SVGEGT. The CDR3 extends over 15 amino acids. The CDR3 is CASSSRAGTRDGYTF. The CDR3 region has the DNA TGTGCCAGCAGTTCCCGTGCCGGGACTCGGGATGGCTACACCTTC.